These 15 T cell receptor beta chains were all obtained from the same sample, sequenced in a study of graft-versus-host responses after intestinal transplantation. These receptors' antigens are unknown. Only in-frame clones appear in the TCRdb table, and some are missing; sequencing was by immunoSEQ multiplex PCR. Here the sample spans 80,000 to 100,000 clones, 90% to 95% being singletons. This specimen consisted of unstimulated CD4+ T cells sorted from spleen or lymph node cells, obtained before transplant. Receptor source: a human donor who was the organ donor for an intestinal transplant.

The genes are TRBV5-1 and TRBJ1-5; D is uncertain. CDR1 and CDR2 (germline): SGHRS, YFSETQ. The CDR3 covers 13 residues. V was clipped by 0 bases and J by 7 bases, with 8 bases between them. CDR3 sequence reads: CASSLGGGQPQHF. Written as DNA, the CDR3 is TGCGCCAGCAGCTTGGGGGGAGGGCAGCCCCAGCATTTT.

The V and J genes are TRBV7-2 and TRBJ2-5; D may be TRBD1 (6 bases). CDR3 length: 16 residues. Germline CDR1 reads SGHTA; CDR2 reads FQGNSA. Between the trimmed V and J ends, which lost 2 bases and 5 bases, there was a span of 18 bases. CDR3 sequence reads: CASSLRGYPRGETQYF. CDR3 coding DNA: TGTGCCAGCAGCTTAAGAGGCTACCCTAGGGGGGAGACCCAGTACTTC.

This clone counts as medium-sized. The chain employs TRBV7-2 and TRBJ1-2, with D uncertain. The length of the CDR3 is 13 residues. The ends were cut back, 3 bases at V and 8 bases at J, with 13 bases in the middle. Germline CDR1 and CDR2: SGHTA and FQGNSA. CDR3 DNA: TGTGCCAGCAGCTTGACGGAGCCGGGGGGCTACACCTTC. Protein: CASSLTEPGGYTF. Full variable domain (rest looked up from reference TRBV7-2 and TRBJ1-2): GAGVSQSPSNKVTEKGKDVELRCDPISGHTALYWYRQSLGQGLEFLIYFQGNSAPDKSGLPSDRFSAERTGGSVSTLTIQRTQQEDSAVYLCASSLTEPGGYTFGSGTRLTVV.

The chain combines TRBV4-1 with TRBJ1-6; D unclear. This CDR3 region has 17 residues. The V gene lost 1 base and the J gene lost 0 bases, with 10 bases spanning the gap. CDR1 and CDR2 (germline): MGHRA, YSYEKL. The CDR3 reads CASSQGGAYSYNSPLHF. For the CDR3, the DNA is TGCGCCAGCAGCCAAGGGGGAGCTTACTCCTATAATTCACCCCTCCACTTT.

The CDR3 DNA is TGTGCCAGCAGCATGCAGGGGAATAATTCACCCCTCCACTTT. This codes for CASSMQGNNSPLHF. V gene TRBV7-3 combines with J gene TRBJ1-6; D may be TRBD1 (6 bases). The CDR3 is 14 amino acids. Trimming shortened V by 5 bases and J by 5 bases, and 10 bases separated the two germline ends. The V gene's germline CDR1 is SGHTA and CDR2 FQGTGA.

V is TRBV21-1 and J is TRBJ1-4. TRBV21-1 is tagged as a pseudogene. The CDR3 consists of 17 residues. Here the CDR3 reads CASTPILGKEGNEKLFF. The CDR3 DNA reads as TGTGCCAGCACCCCCATTCTGGGGAAGGAGGGGAATGAAAAACTGTTTTTT.

The V and J genes are TRBV7-9 and TRBJ2-5, with a weak D call TRBD1 (5 bases). The CDR3 length is 15 residues. Germline lookup yields CDR1 SEHNR and CDR2 FQNEAQ (reference sequence). Deletions cut 2 bases from V and 5 bases from J, with 15 bases between. In nucleotides, the CDR3 is TGTGCCAGCAGCTTAACTCCAGGGATCGGGGAGACCCAGTACTTC. This codes for CASSLTPGIGETQYF.

This clone was detected a few times. This chain uses TRBV7-9 with TRBJ2-4, with 7 bases aligning to TRBD2. CDR1 and CDR2 from the germline V gene are SEHNR and FQNEAQ (reference sequence). With 6 bases clipped from V and 1 base from J, the junction kept 3 bases outside the gene matches. This CDR3 comprises 14 residues. CDR3 bases: TGTGCCAGCAGTTTTAGCGGGGCCAAAAACATTCAGTACTTC. Translation: CASSFSGAKNIQYF.

The chain carries TRBV5-8 and TRBJ1-2, with TRBD1 as a possible D gene (5 bases). The CDR3 is 14 amino acids. V lost 0 bases to trimming and J lost 7 bases, with 13 bases between them. Germline V gives CDR1 SGHTS, CDR2 YDEGEE. CDR3 sequence (DNA): TGTGCCAGCAGCTTGGGCGGGGCCCACCCTGGCTACACCTTC. Its translation is CASSLGGAHPGYTF.

The chain couples TRBV5-5 to TRBJ1-1; D remains unclear. Germline CDR1 reads SGHKS; CDR2 reads YYEKEE (reference sequence). V was pared by 0 bases and J by 1 base, with 10 bases between. The CDR3 loop spans 15 amino acids. CDR3 in DNA: TGTGCCAGCAGCTTGGCCCCCACTACGAACACTGAAGCTTTCTTT. Translation gives CASSLAPTTNTEAFF.

This clone has a single count. The rearrangement uses TRBV28 and TRBJ1-2; 7 bases agree with TRBD1. CDR1 is MDHEN, CDR2 SYDVKM, per germline. This CDR3 spans 13 amino acids. J gave up 6 bases and V 6 bases, and 7 bases lay outside the gene matches. CDR3: CASSPYQGDGYTF. CDR3 coding DNA: TGTGCCAGCAGCCCCTATCAGGGGGATGGCTACACCTTC.

Written as DNA, the CDR3 is TGTGCCAGCAGGCAGGACTCTGGGGCCAACGTCCTGACTTTC. Amino acids: CASRQDSGANVLTF. J is TRBJ2-6 and V is TRBV7-8; D uncertain. V was trimmed by 6 bases and J by 0 bases, leaving 6 bases between them. Germline V gives CDR1 SGHVS, CDR2 FQNEAQ. The CDR3 length is 14 residues.

J is TRBJ1-2 and V is TRBV4-3; weak D call: TRBD1 (6 bases). V lost 4 bases and J lost 4, with 10 bases in between. The germline gives CDR1 LGHNA, CDR2 YSLEER. The CDR3 contains 13 residues. DNA of the CDR3: TGCGCCAGCAGCCGAACAGGGCTCTATGGCTACACCTTC. Its translation: CASSRTGLYGYTF.

This chain joins TRBV27 and TRBJ2-1, with TRBD2 identical over 9 bases. Unmatched junction bases numbered 7, after V lost 3 bases and J lost 7 bases. The CDR3 runs to 15 residues. Germline lookup yields CDR1 MNHEY and CDR2 SMNVEV (reference sequence). The CDR3 sequence is CASSFFPAGGNEQFF. CDR3 coding DNA: TGTGCCAGCAGTTTTTTTCCAGCGGGGGGAAATGAGCAGTTCTTC.

In its sample, this clone was seen once. This chain joins TRBV9 and TRBJ1-6; D is unclear. Trimming shortened V by 0 bases and J by 8 bases, and 15 bases separated the two germline ends. The CDR3 is 16 residues long. The germline V gene has CDR1 SGDLS and CDR2 YYNGEE. The CDR3 here is CASSVEARGLDSPLHF. In DNA form, the CDR3 reads TGTGCCAGCAGCGTAGAGGCCCGGGGTCTGGATTCACCCCTCCACTTT.